This TCR beta chain stems from a study of cytomegalovirus exposure and HLA in healthy donors. Study information: There were 65 million to 85 million unique TCRs (from HLA-typed donors) in an early data release. Clustering assigned approximately 79% of the approximately 370 genotyped donors to the Caucasian-associated ancestry cluster. General study points: Reportedly, a later analysis found an Asian-associated ancestry cluster had fewer N-insertions than the roughly 670-donor mean. Later genetic work tied a missense DCLRE1C variant to beta-chain V and J trimming.

PCR was performed using 60 Vbeta and 13 Jbeta primers. Assay: immunoSEQ multiplex PCR; the TCRdb copy retains only in-frame clones and omits some. Here the sample spans about 94,000 clones, approximately 66% being singletons. The CDR3 is 14 amino acids. Germline loops: CDR1 SGHTS, CDR2 YDEGEE. Trimming stripped 4 bases from V and 0 bases from J, with 7 bases between. Of note for this clone: Its antigen is currently unknown.

Material: PBMCs. The V call is TRBV5-8, the J call TRBJ2-2; no firm D call. The TCR sequence derives from a man aged 25-40 years in good health and CMV-seronegative. The CDR3 DNA is TGTGCCAGCAGCCCTATACCGAACACCGGGGAGCTGTTTTTT. Its translation: CASSPIPNTGELFF.